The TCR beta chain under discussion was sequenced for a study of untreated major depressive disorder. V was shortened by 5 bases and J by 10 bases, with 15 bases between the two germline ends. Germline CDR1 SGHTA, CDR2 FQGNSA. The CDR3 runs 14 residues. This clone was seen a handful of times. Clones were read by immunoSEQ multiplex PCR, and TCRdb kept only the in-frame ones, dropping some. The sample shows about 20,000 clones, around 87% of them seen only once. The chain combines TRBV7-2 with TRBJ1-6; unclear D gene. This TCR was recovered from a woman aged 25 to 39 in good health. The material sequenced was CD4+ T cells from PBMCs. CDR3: CASSPRWSNSPLHF. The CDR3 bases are TGTGCCAGCAGCCCCAGATGGAGCAACTCACCCCTCCACTTT. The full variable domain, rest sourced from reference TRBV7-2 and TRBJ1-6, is GAGVSQSPSNKVTEKGKDVELRCDPISGHTALYWYRQSLGQGLEFLIYFQGNSAPDKSGLPSDRFSAERTGGSVSTLTIQRTQQEDSAVYLCASSPRWSNSPLHFGNGTRLTVT.